These 27 T cell receptor beta chains came from one sample sequenced in a study of blood T cell repertoires in COVID-19. TCRdb's copy holds only in-frame clones and misses some; the assay was immunoSEQ multiplex PCR. The data show about 160,000 clones, with less than 85% seen just once and over 9.5% held by the top ten. Sequencing was done on a sample of peripheral blood. These receptors all come from a woman older than 75 with active or convalescent COVID-19.

The V gene is TRBV5-1, the J gene TRBJ2-5; 10 bases line up with TRBD1. There are 14 residues in the CDR3. Looked up from germline, CDR1 is SGHRS and CDR2 is YFSETQ. V shed 3 bases, J shed 5 bases, and the junction held 4 bases outside the gene matches. Here the CDR3 reads CASSSTGGQETQYF. The CDR3 bases are TGCGCCAGCAGCTCGACAGGGGGCCAGGAGACCCAGTACTTC.

The V gene is TRBV10-2, the J gene TRBJ1-4; D is perhaps TRBD1 (6 bases). CDR3 size: 17 residues. V lost 0 bases and J 5 bases, leaving 16 bases between the germline ends. Per the germline V gene, CDR1 is WSHSY and CDR2 is SAAADI. As DNA, the CDR3 is TGCGCCAGCAGTGAGTCGGGGGCCGGTTTTATGAATGAAAAACTGTTTTTT. Amino acid sequence: CASSESGAGFMNEKLFF.

The V call is TRBV3-1 (or the pseudogene TRBV3-2), the J call TRBJ2-1; 9 positions agree with TRBD1. Germline loops: CDR1 LGHDT, CDR2 YNNKEL (reference sequence). V dropped 4 bases and J dropped 7; count of bases not matched to a gene: 8. The CDR3 covers 15 residues. The CDR3 region has the DNA TGTGCCAGCAGCCGGCGGACAGGGGTCGTTAATGAGCAGTTCTTC. As protein: CASSRRTGVVNEQFF.

The rearrangement joins TRBV7-9 to TRBJ2-1, with 11 bases aligning to TRBD2. The V segment lost 5 bases and the J segment 9 bases; nucleotides outside the gene matches: 12. Germline CDR1 is SEHNR and CDR2 is FQNEAQ (reference sequence). The length of the CDR3 is 16 residues. CDR3 nucleotide sequence: TGTGCCAGCAGCCAAGGTGTGGTAGCGGGAGGGCTTGAGCAGTTCTTC. This sequence encodes CASSQGVVAGGLEQFF. The whole variable domain, filled in from reference TRBV7-9 and TRBJ2-1, reads DTGVSQNPRHKITKRGQNVTFRCDPISEHNRLYWYRQTLGQGPEFLTYFQNEAQLEKSRLLSDRFSAERPKGSFSTLEIQRTEQGDSAMYLCASSQGVVAGGLEQFFGPGTRLTVL.

The chain uses TRBV2 and TRBJ1-1, with D possibly matching TRBD1 (5 bases). Trimming removed 1 base at V and 11 bases at J, with 14 bases between. Germline V gene lookup returns CDR1 SNHLY and CDR2 FYNNEI. The CDR3 is 13 amino acids. CDR3 sequence (DNA): TGTGCCAGCAGTGAAGTGCGGCAGGGAGGCGCTTTCTTT. Amino acids: CASSEVRQGGAFF.

The chain carries TRBV4-2 and TRBJ1-2, with TRBD1 as a possible D gene (6 bases). The CDR3 loop spans 18 amino acids. The ends were cut back, 0 bases at V and 0 bases at J, with 17 bases in the middle. The germline V gene has CDR1 LGHNA and CDR2 YNFKEQ. CDR3 nucleotide sequence: TGTGCCAGCAGCCAAGACCCCTTTGCGGGGGCAGCTAACTATGGCTACACCTTC. Residues: CASSQDPFAGAANYGYTF.

This chain joins TRBV11-3 and TRBJ2-1; 12 nucleotides agree with TRBD1. The CDR3 extends over 15 amino acids. Unmatched junction bases numbered 4, after V lost 4 bases and J lost 6 bases. Germline CDR1 reads SGHNT; CDR2 reads YENEEA. For the CDR3, the DNA is TGTGCCAGCAGCTCGGGACAGGGGGCCATCAATGAGCAGTTCTTC. Translation gives CASSSGQGAINEQFF.

The rearrangement uses TRBV18 and TRBJ1-1; tentatively, D is TRBD1 (5 bases). Germline loops: CDR1 KGHSH, CDR2 LQKENI. The CDR3 extends over 14 amino acids. V was shortened by 5 bases and J by 0 bases, with 10 bases between the two germline ends. The CDR3 is CASSTTVVNTEAFF. The CDR3 coding sequence is TGTGCCAGCTCAACGACAGTAGTGAACACTGAAGCTTTCTTT.

The V gene is TRBV28, the J gene TRBJ1-6; 8 positions agree with TRBD1. Germline CDR1 MDHEN, CDR2 SYDVKM. CDR3 size: 15 residues. Unmatched junction bases numbered 9, after V lost 6 bases and J lost 8 bases. CDR3 region: CASRYRQGNYSPLHF. The CDR3 region has the DNA TGTGCCAGCAGATATAGACAGGGGAATTATTCACCCCTCCACTTT.

This clone was detected a few times. This chain joins TRBV20-1 and TRBJ1-2; D is uncertain. Per germline, CDR1 DFQATT and CDR2 SNEGSKA (reference sequence). The ends were cut back, 3 bases at V and 4 bases at J, with 12 bases in the middle. The length of the CDR3 is 13 residues. The CDR3 sequence: CSASTREGYGYTF. The CDR3 DNA reads TGCAGTGCTAGTACCCGGGAAGGCTATGGCTACACCTTC.

This chain connects TRBV14 to TRBJ2-1, with D perhaps TRBD1 (5 bases). V was trimmed by 2 bases and J by 1 base, leaving 9 bases between them. Germline CDR1 is SGHDN and CDR2 is FVKESK. This CDR3 has 15 residues. The CDR3 DNA reads TGTGCCAGCAGCCAACACAGGTGGTCCTACAATGAGCAGTTCTTC. As protein: CASSQHRWSYNEQFF.

The V call is TRBV24-1, the J call TRBJ1-2; D gene ambiguous. The ends were cut back, 4 bases at V and 8 bases at J, with 13 bases in the middle. The CDR3 totals 13 residues. In germline, CDR1 is KGHDR, CDR2 SFDVKD. CDR3 in DNA: TGTGCCACCAGTGAACCGGACTGGGGAGGCTACACCTTC. Its translation: CATSEPDWGGYTF.

The chain couples TRBV13 to TRBJ1-1; D may be TRBD1 (6 bases). The CDR3 is made up of 14 amino acids. From germline, CDR1 is PRHDT and CDR2 FYEKMQ (reference sequence). Trimming left V 5 bases short and J 5 bases short, with 15 bases between. The CDR3 nucleotides read TGTGCCAGCAGCCGCCCCGCAGGGGTGACTGAAGCTTTCTTT. Its translation: CASSRPAGVTEAFF. Combining the CDR3 with reference TRBV13 and TRBJ1-1 gives the whole variable domain AAGVIQSPRHLIKEKRETATLKCYPIPRHDTVYWYQQGPGQDPQFLISFYEKMQSDKGSIPDRFSAQQFSDYHSELNMSSLELGDSALYFCASSRPAGVTEAFFGQGTRLTVV.

The chain recombines TRBV5-1 with TRBJ1-6; weak D call: TRBD1 (5 bases). The germline CDR1 and CDR2 sequences are SGHRS and YFSETQ. CDR3 size: 13 residues. Trimming removed 8 bases from V and 6 bases from J, with 12 bases in between. The CDR3 spells CASSTGINSPLHF. CDR3 bases: TGCGCCAGTAGTACAGGCATTAATTCACCCCTCCACTTT.

The chain uses TRBV29-1 and TRBJ1-1; no reliable D call. Germline values: CDR1 SQVTM, CDR2 ANQGSEA. V shed 4 bases and J shed 0 bases, with 6 bases lying between them. This CDR3 has 12 residues. The CDR3 DNA reads as TGCAGCGTTGGGCAGATGAACACTGAAGCTTTCTTT. Encoded protein: CSVGQMNTEAFF.

The chain is built from TRBV6-1 and TRBJ1-2; D is undetermined. The CDR3 contains 14 residues. Deletions cut 0 bases from V and 6 bases from J, with 11 bases between. Germline V lookup: CDR1 MNHNS, CDR2 SASEGT. Here the CDR3 reads CASSEAGGLDGYTF. As DNA, the CDR3 is TGTGCCAGCAGTGAAGCGGGCGGACTGGATGGCTACACCTTC.

This CDR3 is CASADPPTQSGGYTF. In DNA, the CDR3 is TGTGCCAGCGCCGATCCCCCGACTCAATCCGGGGGCTACACCTTC. The V and J genes are TRBV6-5 and TRBJ1-2; D remains ambiguous. Trimming removed 8 bases at V and 8 bases at J, with 24 bases between. Germline loops: CDR1 MNHEY, CDR2 SVGAGI. CDR3 length: 15 amino acids.

The V call is TRBV5-1, the J call TRBJ2-1; D is unclear. The germline CDR1 and CDR2 sequences are SGHRS and YFSETQ. The CDR3 is made up of 16 amino acids. The ends were cut back, 4 bases at V and 4 bases at J, with 18 bases in the middle. The CDR3: CASSQSVGAGYNEQFF. The CDR3 DNA sequence: TGCGCCAGCAGCCAATCGGTAGGAGCTGGTTACAATGAGCAGTTCTTC.

The chain couples TRBV18 to TRBJ1-2; D ambiguous. V lost 2 bases to trimming and J lost 3 bases, with 10 bases between them. Germline CDR1 is KGHSH and CDR2 is LQKENI. This CDR3 has 14 residues. CDR3 amino acids: CASSPNRGDYGYTF. The CDR3 coding sequence is TGTGCCAGCTCACCAAACCGAGGAGACTATGGCTACACCTTC.

This chain joins TRBV6-1 and TRBJ1-5; TRBD1 is a possible D gene (6 bases). Germline CDR1 is MNHNS and CDR2 is SASEGT. V lost 3 bases to trimming and J lost 3 bases, with 15 bases between them. CDR3 length: 16 residues. The CDR3: CASSDFDRPNNQPQHF. CDR3 nucleotides: TGTGCCAGCAGTGACTTCGACAGGCCCAACAATCAGCCCCAGCATTTT.

The V gene is TRBV9, the J gene TRBJ2-5, with D possibly TRBD1 on 6 matching bases. The CDR3 sequence is 14 residues long. The germline V gene has CDR1 SGDLS and CDR2 YYNGEE. V was clipped by 0 bases and J by 5 bases, with 11 bases between them. CDR3 region: CASSVEQGAETQYF. CDR3 bases: TGTGCCAGCAGCGTAGAACAGGGAGCGGAGACCCAGTACTTC.

The V and J genes are TRBV3-1 (or the pseudogene TRBV3-2) and TRBJ2-1; tentatively, D is TRBD2 (5 bases). The germline gives CDR1 LGHDT, CDR2 YNNKEL (reference sequence). CDR3 size: 15 residues. The V end was cut by 1 base, the J end by 5 bases, with 12 bases between. CDR3 region: CASSQVSGFNNEQFF. CDR3 DNA: TGTGCCAGCAGCCAAGTAAGCGGTTTTAACAATGAGCAGTTCTTC.

The chain links TRBV28 to TRBJ2-2; 7 bases match TRBD2. CDR1 is MDHEN, CDR2 SYDVKM, per germline. CDR3 length equals 15 residues. V lost 3 bases and J lost 6; bases outside the gene matches: 7. CDR3 amino acids: CASSLGGREAGELFF. The CDR3 nucleotides are TGTGCCAGCAGTTTGGGGGGGAGAGAGGCCGGGGAGCTGTTTTTT.

This chain uses TRBV19 with TRBJ2-1, with 7 bases that match TRBD1. Germline V CDR1 and CDR2: LNHDA, SQIVND (reference sequence). CDR3 length: 13 residues. After removal of 9 bases from V and 4 bases from J, the junction contained 6 bases not matched to a gene. This CDR3 reads CASRLDRYNEQFF. As DNA, the CDR3 is TGTGCCAGCCGCCTGGACAGGTACAATGAGCAGTTCTTC. Complete variable domain (other parts from reference TRBV19 and TRBJ2-1): DGGITQSPKYLFRKEGQNVTLSCEQNLNHDAMYWYRQDPGQGLRLIYYSQIVNDFQKGDIAEGYSVSREKKESFPLTVTSAQKNPTAFYLCASRLDRYNEQFFGPGTRLTVL.

The chain uses TRBV5-1 and TRBJ1-3; D unresolved. Germline CDR1 reads SGHRS; CDR2 reads YFSETQ. With 0 bases removed from V and 0 bases from J, the gap between germline ends came to 10 bases. This CDR3 comprises 16 residues. The chain's CDR3 is CASSLAAGTSGNTIYF. The CDR3 DNA reads TGCGCCAGCAGCTTGGCTGCGGGAACCTCTGGAAACACCATATATTTT.

The chain has TRBV28 and TRBJ2-5, with D maybe TRBD2 (5 bases). Germline-derived CDR1 and CDR2 are MDHEN and SYDVKM. Trimming shortened V by 5 bases and J by 4 bases, and 14 bases separated the two germline ends. This CDR3 comprises 14 residues. CDR3: CASSPPPGRETQYF. CDR3 nucleotide sequence: TGTGCCAGCAGTCCCCCCCCGGGAAGAGAGACCCAGTACTTC.

The J gene is TRBJ2-1, the V gene TRBV9; possibly TRBD1 for D (5 bases). This CDR3 has 13 residues. V lost 4 bases and J lost 10, with 15 bases in between. Germline CDR1 and CDR2: SGDLS and YYNGEE. The CDR3 coding sequence is TGTGCCAGCAGCCTCGACTCCCACAGGGAGCAGTTCTTC. Translation: CASSLDSHREQFF.